Below, 20 T cell receptor beta chains from the same sample are listed, as sequenced in a study of T cells in Graves' hyperthyroidism and ophthalmopathy. It was RNA transcripts that yielded the amplified TCR beta CDR3 regions. HTBI primers were used for first-round RT-PCR of the TCR CDR3. One entry per CDR3 protein results from TCRdb running MiXCR on the multiplex PCR reads. The repertoire holds roughly 700,000 distinct CDR3 sequences, around 15% seen once, with 10% to 13% in the top ten. Sequenced: blood. The receptors here all came from a woman under 30 with Graves' hyperthyroidism.

This clonotype showed up just a few times. The chain has TRBV18 and TRBJ2-7, with 7 bases that match TRBD1. V trimming: 3 bases; J trimming: 2 bases; junction bases outside the gene matches: 7. From germline, CDR1 is KGHSH and CDR2 LQKENI. This CDR3 spans 15 amino acids. The CDR3 bases are TGTGCCAGCTCACCCACCCGGGACAGAGCCTACGAGCAGTACTTC. As protein: CASSPTRDRAYEQYF.

This clonotype was picked up many times. The chain carries TRBV10-3 and TRBJ2-5; TRBD2 aligns across 8 bases. The CDR3 sequence is 16 residues long. The V gene end was trimmed by 6 bases and the J gene end by 5 bases; junction bases not matched to a gene: 14. Germline-derived CDR1 and CDR2 are ENHRY and SYGVKD. CDR3 bases: TGTGCCATCAGGCCCGGCGGGGCGGGAGGTTTGGAGACCCAGTACTTC. Residues: CAIRPGGAGGLETQYF.

This chain links TRBV5-5 with TRBJ2-2; possible D gene TRBD1, 7 bases. CDR3 length: 19 amino acids. Germline V gene data show CDR1 as SGHKS and CDR2 as YYEKEE (reference sequence). Deletions cut 0 bases from V and 1 base from J, with 19 bases between. The CDR3 here is CASSLETGWGVMNTGELFF. CDR3 DNA: TGTGCCAGCAGCTTGGAGACAGGGTGGGGGGTTATGAACACCGGGGAGCTGTTTTTT.

The sample holds many counts of this clonotype. CDR3 DNA: TGTGCCAGCAGCCAAGATCTCGGACTAGCGGGAGAATCTGATACGCAGTATTTT. Its protein is CASSQDLGLAGESDTQYF. This chain connects TRBV3-1 to TRBJ2-3, with TRBD2 matching over 13 bases. Germline CDR1 LGHDT, CDR2 YNNKEL (reference sequence). Trimming took 0 bases from V and 6 from J; bases not matched to a gene: 9. This CDR3 spans 18 amino acids.

This clonotype was counted ten times or more. This sequence joins TRBV20-1 and TRBJ1-2; D uncertain. This CDR3 region has 13 residues. Trimming pared 0 bases from V and 8 bases from J, leaving 13 bases between. Germline lookup yields CDR1 DFQATT and CDR2 SNEGSKA (reference sequence). CDR3 region: CSARERSRGGYTF. The CDR3 region has the DNA TGCAGTGCTAGAGAAAGGTCGCGGGGAGGCTACACCTTC.

At least ten counts were recorded for this clonotype. The V and J genes are TRBV3-1 and TRBJ2-7; D is possibly TRBD2 (6 bases). Germline V gene lookup returns CDR1 LGHDT and CDR2 YNNKEL (reference sequence). This CDR3 has 15 residues. Trimming pared 3 bases from V and 2 bases from J, leaving 14 bases between. As DNA, the CDR3 is TGTGCCAGCAGCCAGGGGAGGCGGGCCCCCTACGAGCAGTACTTC. It is translated as CASSQGRRAPYEQYF.

At least ten counts were recorded for this clonotype. This chain joins TRBV27 and TRBJ2-7, with 7 positions matching TRBD1. CDR3 size: 14 residues. V trimming: 7 bases; J trimming: 0 bases; junction bases outside the gene matches: 6. Germline CDR1 and CDR2: MNHEY and SMNVEV (reference sequence). CDR3: CASKRTGSSYEQYF. The CDR3 region has the DNA TGTGCCAGCAAACGGACAGGTTCCTCCTACGAGCAGTACTTC.

This clonotype was picked up a small number of times. DNA of the CDR3: TGTGCCAGCAGCTCTACCGGGTCACCCTACGAGCAGTACTTC. The encoded protein is CASSSTGSPYEQYF. The chain is built from TRBV7-9 and TRBJ2-7; D gene uncertain. V was cut by 4 bases and J by 2 bases, with 12 bases left in between. Germline V gene lookup returns CDR1 SEHNR and CDR2 FQNEAQ (reference sequence). This CDR3 region has 14 residues.

This clonotype has more than one count but fewer than ten. The V gene is TRBV29-1, the J gene TRBJ2-2; D may be TRBD1 (6 bases). Germline assignment: CDR1 SQVTM and CDR2 ANQGSEA. V was pared by 1 base and J by 2 bases, with 11 bases between. The CDR3 totals 15 residues. CDR3 loop: CSVEGGHLNTGELFF. The CDR3 nucleotides read TGCAGCGTTGAAGGGGGACACCTTAACACCGGGGAGCTGTTTTTT.

In this sample, this clonotype turned up many times. The rearrangement uses TRBV30 and TRBJ2-5, with 11 bases fitting TRBD2. J was trimmed by 5 bases and V by 1 base; bases with no gene match: 3. The CDR3 has 14 amino acids. Germline V gene lookup returns CDR1 GTSNPN and CDR2 SVGIG (reference sequence). CDR3 nucleotides: TGTGCCTGGAGTGGACTAGCGGGATGGGAGACCCAGTACTTC. Translation: CAWSGLAGWETQYF. Supplemented by reference TRBV30 and TRBJ2-5, the full variable domain reads SQTIHQWPATLVQPVGSPLSLECTVEGTSNPNLYWYRQAAGRGLQLLFYSVGIGQISSEVPQNLSASRPQDRQFILSSKKLLLSDSGFYLCAWSGLAGWETQYFGPGTRLLVL.

This clonotype came up once. This chain links TRBV19 with TRBJ2-7; TRBD1 agrees at 7 bases. CDR3 length: 18 amino acids. The V gene end was trimmed by 1 base and the J gene end by 2 bases; junction bases not matched to a gene: 14. CDR1 and CDR2 from the germline V gene are LNHDA and SQIVND (reference sequence). CDR3 DNA: TGTGCCAGTAGTATAGGCTACAGGGGAAAGGGAGAAACCTACGAGCAGTACTTC. This translates into CASSIGYRGKGETYEQYF.

The table lists this clonotype with many counts. The rearrangement links TRBV11-3 to TRBJ2-1; 13 bases fit TRBD2. The V segment lost 3 bases and the J segment 10 bases; nucleotides outside the gene matches: 9. The CDR3 length is 16 residues. Germline CDR1 reads SGHNT; CDR2 reads YENEEA. The CDR3 region has the DNA TGTGCCAGCAGCTTCCTGACTAGCGGGAGGAAGGAGGAGCAGTTCTTC. Translating gives CASSFLTSGRKEEQFF.

This clonotype occurred many times. The chain recombines TRBV5-8 with TRBJ1-1; D is unclear. From germline, CDR1 is SGHTS and CDR2 YDEGEE. The CDR3 sequence is 10 residues long. V was trimmed by 3 bases and J by 9 bases, leaving 6 bases between them. The CDR3 region has the DNA TGTGCCAGCAGCTGGACTAAAGCTTTCTTT. This codes for CASSWTKAFF.

This clonotype was seen a handful of times. The chain combines TRBV10-1 with TRBJ2-2, with TRBD2 identical over 11 bases. The length of the CDR3 is 19 residues. Germline V gene lookup returns CDR1 WNHNN and CDR2 SYGVQD (reference sequence). V was pared by 7 bases and J by 6 bases, with 19 bases of the junction left unmatched. The CDR3 is CASTTGTSGPHHGPGELFF. CDR3 coding DNA: TGCGCCAGCACCACAGGGACTAGCGGACCCCACCACGGTCCCGGGGAGCTGTTTTTT.

The gene calls are TRBV3-1 and TRBJ1-1, with unresolved D. The CDR3 extends over 14 amino acids. Germline V CDR1 and CDR2: LGHDT, YNNKEL (reference sequence). Trimming pared 7 bases from V and 6 bases from J, leaving 18 bases between. CDR3 amino acids: CASTDDARAAEAFF. In nucleotides, the CDR3 is TGTGCCAGCACCGATGACGCACGGGCCGCTGAAGCTTTCTTT.

The chain links TRBV25-1 to TRBJ1-6; D call uncertain. Germline-derived CDR1 and CDR2 are MGHDK and SYGVNS. This CDR3 contains 14 residues. The V end lost 8 bases, the J end lost 9 bases, and 17 bases lay between the germline ends. CDR3 sequence: CASASTPSRSPLHF. Here the CDR3 DNA reads TGTGCCAGCGCATCCACTCCCAGTCGTTCACCCCTCCACTTT.

This clonotype came up a few times. This may come from a read error, since a much larger clone is one base off. The chain recombines TRBV20-1 with TRBJ2-3, with 9 bases identical to TRBD2. The CDR3 sequence is 15 residues long. CDR1 DFQATT and CDR2 SNEGSKA come from the germline V gene (reference sequence). The CDR3 DNA reads TGCAGTGCTCCCCCAGGACTAGCGAGCACAGATACGAAGTATTTT. It translates to CSAPPGLASTDTKYF.

The chain has TRBV4-1 and TRBJ2-7; TRBD1 or TRBD2 may be the D gene (5 bases each). This CDR3 comprises 15 residues. Looked up from germline, CDR1 is MGHRA and CDR2 is YSYEKL. V was pared by 4 bases and J by 2 bases, with 15 bases between. The DNA of the CDR3 is TGCGCCAGCAGCCTAGGGGACGGGGCGGCCTACGAGCAGTACTTC. Translation gives CASSLGDGAAYEQYF.

The J gene is TRBJ1-5, the V gene TRBV6-1; TRBD1 is a possible D gene (6 bases). This CDR3 has 14 amino acids. V was pared by 0 bases and J by 5 bases, with 8 bases between. Germline loops: CDR1 MNHNS, CDR2 SASEGT. The CDR3 DNA reads TGTGCCAGCAGTGAAGCGGAGGGGGATCAGCCCCAGCATTTT. Protein product: CASSEAEGDQPQHF.

V is TRBV19 and J is TRBJ1-6, with 9 bases lining up with TRBD1. V was clipped by 5 bases and J by 5 bases; unmatched bases: 4. Germline V gene data show CDR1 as LNHDA and CDR2 as SQIVND (reference sequence). The CDR3 runs 15 residues. The CDR3 here is CASSPRTGDNSPLHF. CDR3 bases: TGTGCCAGTAGTCCCCGGACAGGGGATAATTCACCCCTCCACTTT.